The source of this T cell receptor (beta chain) is a study of T-cell reconstitution after alpha-beta-depleted transplantation in children. Trimming removed 1 base from V and 0 bases from J, with 10 bases in between. The germline V gene encodes CDR1 SGHTA and CDR2 FQGTGA. CDR3 size: 16 residues. Unique molecular identifiers were incorporated into the prepared TCRbeta library. TCRdb re-derived calls from the PCR reads in MiXCR, one entry per CDR3 protein. The repertoire holds around 370,000 distinct CDR3 sequences, 10% seen once, with under 3% in the top ten. The material was PBMCs from the stem cell graft donor, obtained from the stem cell graft. The J gene is TRBJ2-1, the V gene TRBV7-3, with D possibly TRBD2 on 5 matching bases. This TCR was sampled from a human donor who donated a stem cell graft to a child with acute lymphoblastic leukemia. The CDR3 DNA follows: TGTGCCAGCAGCTTAAACAGCGGAGGCTCCTACAATGAGCAGTTCTTC. It specifies CASSLNSGGSYNEQFF.